These 17 T cell receptor beta chains originate from one sample sequenced in a study of PD-1 blockade in classical Hodgkin lymphoma. Indicated time point: cycle 4 day 1 (C4D1), after about 6 weeks of nivolumab. Autologous stem cell transplantation was followed by relapse in every patient, and brentuximab vedotin exposure varied. Sequencing used immunoSEQ multiplex PCR; TCRdb keeps in-frame clones, though not all of them. The table has just under 40,000 clones, about three quarters seen once. The sample was peripheral blood mononuclear cells (PBMCs), taken before the fourth cycle of nivolumab. The receptor source for this set is a human donor with classical Hodgkin lymphoma.

The V and J genes are TRBV2 and TRBJ1-5; D possibly corresponds to TRBD1 (6 bases). Trimming took 7 bases from V and 1 from J, leaving 14 bases between them. CDR1 and CDR2 (germline): SNHLY, FYNNEI. This CDR3 has 15 residues. The chain's CDR3 is CASTRDNTSNQPQHF. CDR3 sequence (DNA): TGTGCCAGCACCAGGGACAACACAAGCAATCAGCCCCAGCATTTT.

This clone occurred a few times. The chain couples TRBV5-4 to TRBJ2-1; no clear D. Trimming took 0 bases from V and 3 from J, leaving 10 bases between them. The CDR3 covers 15 residues. Germline assignment: CDR1 SGHNT and CDR2 YYREEE (reference sequence). The CDR3, as DNA: TGTGCCAGCAGCTTGGACCCCGTGGGCTACAATGAGCAGTTCTTC. Amino acid sequence: CASSLDPVGYNEQFF.

This clone was seen more than once but under ten times. CDR3: CASSPPEGVNLNTEAFF. The DNA of the CDR3 is TGCGCCAGCAGCCCCCCTGAAGGGGTAAACTTGAACACTGAAGCTTTCTTT. The genes are TRBV4-1 and TRBJ1-1; weak D call: TRBD1 (5 bases). Germline CDR1 is MGHRA and CDR2 is YSYEKL. CDR3 length: 17 residues. V was shortened by 4 bases and J by 0 bases, with 18 bases between the two germline ends.

V and J are TRBV5-4 and TRBJ2-1, with 8 bases aligning to TRBD2. There are 15 residues in the CDR3. Germline values: CDR1 SGHNT, CDR2 YYREEE (reference sequence). J was trimmed by 2 bases and V by 4 bases; bases with no gene match: 5. The CDR3 loop is CASSRLASPYNEQFF. The CDR3 DNA sequence: TGTGCCAGCAGCAGACTAGCGAGCCCCTACAATGAGCAGTTCTTC.

The rearrangement links TRBV2 to TRBJ2-7; D is ambiguous. Between the trimmed V and J ends, which lost 8 bases and 0 bases, there was a span of 14 bases. The CDR3 extends over 14 amino acids. CDR1 and CDR2 (germline): SNHLY, FYNNEI. The CDR3 region has the DNA TGTGCCAGCCTGAGGTTGGAAAGCTCCTACGAGCAGTACTTC. Protein: CASLRLESSYEQYF.

The gene calls are TRBV29-1 and TRBJ2-7; TRBD1 matches at 8 bases. The germline gives CDR1 SQVTM, CDR2 ANQGSEA. With V trimmed by 7 bases and J by 2 bases, 4 bases remained unmatched. The CDR3 is made up of 12 amino acids. In DNA form, the CDR3 reads TGCAGCGACGGACAGGGTCCCTACGAGCAGTACTTC. Translation gives CSDGQGPYEQYF.

The chain is built from TRBV7-9 and TRBJ1-1; D is uncertain. CDR1 is SEHNR, CDR2 FQNEAQ, per germline (reference sequence). The CDR3 is 12 amino acids. V lost 3 bases to trimming and J lost 2 bases, with 4 bases between them. CDR3 loop: CASSFSNTEAFF. CDR3 nucleotides: TGTGCCAGCAGCTTTTCCAACACTGAAGCTTTCTTT. Variable domain in full (rest from reference TRBV7-9 and TRBJ1-1): DTGVSQNPRHKITKRGQNVTFRCDPISEHNRLYWYRQTLGQGPEFLTYFQNEAQLEKSRLLSDRFSAERPKGSFSTLEIQRTEQGDSAMYLCASSFSNTEAFFGQGTRLTVV.

The chain uses TRBV5-1 and TRBJ1-1; the D gene is possibly TRBD1 (6 bases). With 1 base removed from V and 3 bases from J, the gap between germline ends came to 10 bases. Per the germline V gene, CDR1 is SGHRS and CDR2 is YFSETQ. This CDR3 contains 14 residues. The CDR3 is CASSLRRGDTEAFF. The DNA for the CDR3 is TGCGCCAGCAGCTTGAGGAGGGGGGACACTGAAGCTTTCTTT.

A few counts support this clone. The chain recombines TRBV5-1 with TRBJ2-2; the match to TRBD1 covers 8 bases. V lost 3 bases to trimming and J lost 2 bases; unmatched junction nucleotides: 6. The CDR3 length is 16 residues. In germline, CDR1 is SGHRS, CDR2 YFSETQ. CDR3 sequence reads: CASSSDRGLNTGELFF. CDR3 DNA: TGCGCCAGCAGCTCTGACAGGGGCCTTAACACCGGGGAGCTGTTTTTT.

This clone came up a few times. V is TRBV5-1 and J is TRBJ2-7; no clear D. From germline, CDR1 is SGHRS and CDR2 YFSETQ. The CDR3 has 13 amino acids. With 1 base removed from V and 5 bases from J, the gap between germline ends came to 10 bases. The CDR3 nucleotides are TGCGCCAGCAGCTTGTTCCAGGTCAACGAGCAGTACTTC. Translation gives CASSLFQVNEQYF.

The chain uses TRBV7-9 and TRBJ1-1; D call uncertain. Germline CDR1 SEHNR, CDR2 FQNEAQ (reference sequence). CDR3 length: 13 amino acids. The V and J ends lost 5 bases and 7 bases respectively, with 14 bases between them. CDR3 sequence (DNA): TGTGCCAGCAGCCCTCCCGGGAACCGTGAAGCTTTCTTT. Translation gives CASSPPGNREAFF.

V and J are TRBV7-2 and TRBJ2-1; unclear D gene. V shed 2 bases and J shed 6 bases, with 8 bases lying between them. This CDR3 has 13 residues. Germline values: CDR1 SGHTA, CDR2 FQGNSA. The DNA for the CDR3 is TGTGCCAGCAGCTTAATATCAAGCAATGAGCAGTTCTTC. It yields the protein CASSLISSNEQFF.

CDR3 coding DNA: TGTGCCAGCAGCTTAGTAAGGGGTGGGCAGCCCCAGCATTTT. Translation gives CASSLVRGGQPQHF. V usage is TRBV7-2 and J usage is TRBJ1-5; maybe TRBD1 (5 bases). Germline CDR1 reads SGHTA; CDR2 reads FQGNSA. Trimming cost V 1 base and J 7 bases, with 11 bases left between them. The CDR3 covers 14 residues.

The gene calls are TRBV27 and TRBJ2-7; TRBD2 aligns across 9 bases. Germline values: CDR1 MNHEY, CDR2 SMNVEV (reference sequence). The V segment lost 6 bases and the J segment 2 bases; nucleotides outside the gene matches: 8. The CDR3 is made up of 15 amino acids. The CDR3 DNA follows: TGTGCCAGCAGACCGCGGACTAGCGTTCCCTACGAGCAGTACTTC. This sequence encodes CASRPRTSVPYEQYF.

The genes are TRBV18 and TRBJ2-7; D remains unclear. The germline gives CDR1 KGHSH, CDR2 LQKENI. Trimming took 3 bases from V and 0 from J, leaving 15 bases between them. This CDR3 spans 16 amino acids. The CDR3 region has the DNA TGTGCCAGCTCACCCCTATCGTTTCAGCGCTCCTACGAGCAGTACTTC. Translation gives CASSPLSFQRSYEQYF.

In DNA, the CDR3 is TGTGCCAGCAGCTTAGGGGTTAGAGTCAACAATGAGCAGTTCTTC. Translated, it gives CASSLGVRVNNEQFF. The rearrangement uses TRBV7-3 and TRBJ2-1; no firm D call. Trimming took off 2 bases at V and 5 bases at J, with 13 bases between the two ends. In germline, CDR1 is SGHTA, CDR2 FQGTGA. There are 15 residues in the CDR3. Full variable domain (rest looked up from reference TRBV7-3 and TRBJ2-1): GAGVSQTPSNKVTEKGKYVELRCDPISGHTALYWYRQSLGQGPEFLIYFQGTGAADDSGLPNDRFFAVRPEGSVSTLKIQRTERGDSAVYLCASSLGVRVNNEQFFGPGTRLTVL.

The V and J genes are TRBV28 and TRBJ2-3; a possible D gene is TRBD1 (5 bases). Trimming removed 4 bases from V and 0 bases from J, with 11 bases in between. The CDR3 contains 15 residues. Looked up from germline, CDR1 is MDHEN and CDR2 is SYDVKM. CDR3 sequence: CASSWGQGSTDTQYF. CDR3 sequence (DNA): TGTGCCAGCAGTTGGGGCCAGGGTAGCACAGATACGCAGTATTTT.